This TCR beta chain appears in the sequencing data of a study of cytomegalovirus exposure and HLA in healthy donors. PCR amplification relied on 60 Vbeta primers (plus 13 Jbeta primers). The assay was immunoSEQ multiplex PCR, and TCRdb's table has in-frame clones only and misses some. The table records more than 100,000 clones, less than 85% of them present only once. By its share, this clone is medium-sized. Sequenced material: PBMCs. The source of this sequence is a man between 40 and 49 years old in good health and CMV-seronegative.

The CDR3 sequence is CASSPGSGPQHF. Written as DNA, the CDR3 is TGTGCCAGCAGTCCGGGCAGCGGGCCCCAGCATTTT. The gene calls are TRBV25-1 and TRBJ1-5; D call uncertain. The V end was cut by 5 bases, the J end by 9 bases, with 11 bases between. This CDR3 has 12 residues. The V gene's germline CDR1 is MGHDK and CDR2 SYGVNS.